The 30 T cell receptor beta chains below were found in one sample sequenced in a study of T cells in Graves' hyperthyroidism and ophthalmopathy. RNA transcripts served as the template for amplifying TCR beta CDR3 regions. First-round RT-PCR targeting the TCR CDR3 was performed with the HTBI primer set. Using its own MiXCR run on the multiplex PCR reads, TCRdb lists one record per CDR3 protein. The sample lists about 260,000 distinct CDR3 sequences; 16% were seen once. Sample: blood. These receptors were obtained from a woman aged 18-30 years with Graves' ophthalmopathy.

This clonotype appeared many times. This chain joins TRBV28 and TRBJ1-1; D not resolved. The CDR3 runs 13 residues. Trimming cost V 6 bases and J 5 bases, with 13 bases left between them. From germline, CDR1 is MDHEN and CDR2 SYDVKM. The CDR3 DNA is TGTGCCAGCAGCCCACCAGGAAGGACTGAAGCTTTCTTT. It is translated as CASSPPGRTEAFF.

This clonotype occurred many times. The chain is built from TRBV30 and TRBJ1-5; a possible D gene is TRBD1 (5 bases). The V and J ends lost 0 bases and 3 bases respectively, with 9 bases between them. Germline values: CDR1 GTSNPN, CDR2 SVGIG (reference sequence). The CDR3 sequence is 14 residues long. CDR3 sequence: CAWSVGQANQPQHF. In DNA, the CDR3 is TGTGCCTGGAGTGTGGGGCAGGCCAATCAGCCCCAGCATTTT.

This clonotype was seen ten or more times. The chain carries TRBV6-6 and TRBJ1-2; D might be TRBD1 (5 bases). Germline V gene data show CDR1 as MNHNY and CDR2 as SVGAGI (reference sequence). Trimming pared 2 bases from V and 6 bases from J, leaving 13 bases between. The CDR3 is made up of 14 amino acids. The chain's CDR3 is CASSYRNTGDGYTF. The CDR3 DNA is TGTGCCAGCAGTTACCGAAATACAGGAGATGGCTACACCTTC.

The rearrangement uses TRBV28 and TRBJ2-1; no reliable D call. CDR1 is MDHEN, CDR2 SYDVKM, per germline. The CDR3 has 15 amino acids. The ends were cut back, 6 bases at V and 2 bases at J, with 14 bases in the middle. The CDR3, as DNA: TGTGCCAGCAGCCCCTCGAGCGTGCCCTACAATGAGCAGTTCTTC. It specifies CASSPSSVPYNEQFF.

This clonotype came up many times. CDR3 region: CASSRVSGTTGTEAFF. For the CDR3, the DNA is TGCGCCAGCAGCCGTGTATCGGGGACCACGGGGACTGAAGCTTTCTTT. The chain links TRBV5-1 to TRBJ1-1; perhaps TRBD1 as D (5 bases). The CDR3 is 16 residues long. Germline CDR1 reads SGHRS; CDR2 reads YFSETQ. The germline V and J ends were trimmed by 4 bases and 5 bases, with 21 bases remaining between them.

This clonotype came up many times. This chain connects TRBV7-6 to TRBJ1-4; 7 nucleotides match TRBD1. Germline trimming cut 5 bases from V and 3 bases from J; bases unmatched to any gene: 9. CDR3 length: 16 residues. Germline CDR1 is SGHVS and CDR2 is FNYEAQ. This CDR3 is CASSRGQTGANEKLFF. The CDR3 DNA sequence: TGTGCCAGCAGCCGGGGACAGACGGGAGCTAATGAAAAACTGTTTTTT. Combining the CDR3 with reference TRBV7-6 and TRBJ1-4 gives the whole variable domain GAGVSQSPRYKVTKRGQDVALRCDPISGHVSLYWYRQALGQGPEFLTYFNYEAQQDKSGLPNDRFSAERPEGSISTLTIQRTEQRDSAMYRCASSRGQTGANEKLFFGSGTQLSVL.

This clonotype showed up many times. The chain combines TRBV6-1 with TRBJ2-7; D uncertain. Trimming removed 7 bases from V and 3 bases from J, with 16 bases in between. The length of the CDR3 is 14 residues. The germline V gene has CDR1 MNHNS and CDR2 SASEGT. The CDR3 coding sequence is TGTGCCAGCACGGGTTCGAATAGAAACTACGAGCAGTACTTC. Amino acids: CASTGSNRNYEQYF.

This clonotype was recorded at least ten times. Written as DNA, the CDR3 is TGTGCCAGCAGCTCTGGAGGCAGGAGAAGCTCCTATAATTCACCCCTCCACTTT. This sequence encodes CASSSGGRRSSYNSPLHF. The rearrangement uses TRBV11-2 and TRBJ1-6; D is undetermined. The ends were cut back, 4 bases at V and 0 bases at J, with 16 bases in the middle. Per germline, CDR1 SGHAT and CDR2 FQNNGV. The CDR3 is 18 amino acids. The entire variable domain, with the rest obtained from reference TRBV11-2 and TRBJ1-6, is as follows: EAGVAQSPRYKIIEKRQSVAFWCNPISGHATLYWYQQILGQGPKLLIQFQNNGVVDDSQLPKDRFSAERLKGVDSTLKIQPAKLEDSAVYLCASSSGGRRSSYNSPLHFGNGTRLTVT.

At least ten counts were recorded for this clonotype. The chain recombines TRBV27 with TRBJ2-7, with TRBD2 matching 9 bases. The length of the CDR3 is 15 residues. Per the germline V gene, CDR1 is MNHEY and CDR2 is SMNVEV (reference sequence). V gave up 5 bases and J gave up 6 bases; unmatched junction bases: 11. CDR3 amino acids: CASSGLAGAGGEQYF. The CDR3 DNA is TGTGCCAGCAGTGGATTAGCGGGAGCCGGAGGCGAGCAGTACTTC.

Many counts were recorded for this clonotype. This rearrangement joins TRBV5-5 to TRBJ1-1; TRBD1 is a possible D gene (6 bases). CDR3 length equals 17 residues. Trimming took 0 bases from V and 3 from J, leaving 18 bases between them. Germline assignment: CDR1 SGHKS and CDR2 YYEKEE (reference sequence). The CDR3: CASSLGTAPEEYTEAFF. The CDR3 DNA follows: TGTGCCAGCAGCTTGGGGACAGCCCCAGAAGAATACACTGAAGCTTTCTTT.

This clonotype was detected ten times or more. The J gene is TRBJ2-2, the V gene TRBV2, with 9 bases lining up with TRBD2. With V trimmed by 3 bases and J by 3 bases, 2 bases remained unmatched. The CDR3 totals 15 residues. CDR1 and CDR2 (germline): SNHLY, FYNNEI. The CDR3 bases are TGTGCCAGCAGTGAGCGGGGGGGCGACACCGGGGAGCTGTTTTTT. It yields the protein CASSERGGDTGELFF.

The chain carries TRBV30 and TRBJ1-3, with D perhaps TRBD1 (5 bases). Trimming took 3 bases from V and 10 from J, leaving 10 bases between them. CDR1 GTSNPN and CDR2 SVGIG come from the germline V gene (reference sequence). This CDR3 spans 11 amino acids. CDR3 amino acids: CAWRGTETIYF. CDR3 DNA sequence: TGTGCCTGGAGGGGGACGGAGACCATATATTTT. Full variable domain (outside the CDR3, taken from reference TRBV30 and TRBJ1-3): SQTIHQWPATLVQPVGSPLSLECTVEGTSNPNLYWYRQAAGRGLQLLFYSVGIGQISSEVPQNLSASRPQDRQFILSSKKLLLSDSGFYLCAWRGTETIYFGEGSWLTVV.

In its sample, this clonotype was seen many times. The chain has TRBV2 and TRBJ2-6; D unresolved. The V gene lost 4 bases and the J gene lost 3 bases, with 7 bases spanning the gap. The CDR3 has 14 residues. Germline values: CDR1 SNHLY, CDR2 FYNNEI. CDR3 in DNA: TGTGCCAGCAGTGCCCGAAATGGGGCCAACGTCCTGACTTTC. Translation gives CASSARNGANVLTF.

The sample holds many counts of this clonotype. V is TRBV7-3 and J is TRBJ2-3; a possible D gene is TRBD2 (5 bases). Germline CDR1 SGHTA, CDR2 FQGTGA. CDR3 length: 15 residues. Trimming pared 0 bases from V and 6 bases from J, leaving 13 bases between. The CDR3 is CASSLTSSRVDTQYF. In DNA, the CDR3 is TGTGCCAGCAGCTTAACTTCTAGCCGTGTGGATACGCAGTATTTT.

This clonotype was picked up many times. The V and J genes are TRBV2 and TRBJ2-5; TRBD1 might be the D (7 bases). The germline V gene encodes CDR1 SNHLY and CDR2 FYNNEI. The CDR3 runs 12 residues. V was clipped by 7 bases and J by 5 bases, with 11 bases between them. CDR3 nucleotides: TGTGCCAGCAAACCAGGGGGGGAGACCCAGTACTTC. Protein: CASKPGGETQYF.

This clonotype appeared many times. V usage is TRBV27 and J usage is TRBJ2-2; no reliable D call. Trimming stripped 2 bases from V and 3 bases from J, with 13 bases between. The CDR3 loop spans 16 amino acids. The germline CDR1 and CDR2 sequences are MNHEY and SMNVEV (reference sequence). CDR3 sequence reads: CASSLALATHTGELFF. The DNA for the CDR3 is TGTGCCAGCAGTTTAGCCCTCGCCACGCACACCGGGGAGCTGTTTTTT.

This clonotype was counted between two and nine times. The genes are TRBV19 and TRBJ2-7; the D gene is possibly TRBD2 (5 bases). V lost 4 bases, J lost 0 bases, and 13 bases lay in between. From germline, CDR1 is LNHDA and CDR2 SQIVND (reference sequence). The CDR3 sequence is 15 residues long. CDR3: CASSTSGAFSYEQYF. The CDR3 DNA sequence: TGTGCCAGTAGTACGAGCGGTGCTTTCTCCTACGAGCAGTACTTC.

The sample holds many counts of this clonotype. The chain has TRBV4-1 and TRBJ2-3, with 7 bases aligning to TRBD2. The CDR3 loop spans 19 amino acids. CDR1 is MGHRA and CDR2 is YSYEKL in the germline V gene. V was clipped by 0 bases and J by 0 bases; unmatched bases: 12. The CDR3: CASSQDWTRLKTSTDTQYF. The CDR3 DNA reads TGCGCCAGCAGCCAAGACTGGACTAGATTGAAAACTAGCACAGATACGCAGTATTTT.

This clonotype was counted once. A much larger clone lies a single base off, so this may be a read error. The V and J genes are TRBV6-9 and TRBJ2-2; TRBD1 is a possible D gene (5 bases). Germline CDR1 and CDR2: MNHGY and SVAAGI. CDR3 length: 15 amino acids. Trimming took 7 bases from V and 0 from J, leaving 12 bases between them. CDR3 nucleotides: TGTGCCAGCAATTTTGGCAGGGCGAACACCGGGGAGCTGTTTTTT. Its protein product is CASNFGRANTGELFF.

Many counts were recorded for this clonotype. V and J are TRBV27 and TRBJ2-7; TRBD1 might be the D (6 bases). Germline CDR1 and CDR2: MNHEY and SMNVEV (reference sequence). V gave up 1 base and J gave up 5 bases, with 9 bases separating them. The length of the CDR3 is 13 residues. The CDR3 coding sequence is TGTGCCAGCAGTTTATACAGGGATGACGAGCAGTACTTC. Protein sequence: CASSLYRDDEQYF.

In its sample, this clonotype was seen many times. The J gene is TRBJ1-2, the V gene TRBV29-1; D remains ambiguous. In germline, CDR1 is SQVTM, CDR2 ANQGSEA. CDR3 length: 14 amino acids. V lost 7 bases and J lost 5, with 20 bases in between. Here the CDR3 reads CSAQRGQSFYGYTF. Written as DNA, the CDR3 is TGCAGCGCCCAAAGAGGGCAGTCCTTTTATGGCTACACCTTC.

This clonotype occurred many times. The rearrangement uses TRBV6-1 and TRBJ2-2; D not resolved. Trimming removed 4 bases at V and 5 bases at J, with 8 bases between. Per germline, CDR1 MNHNS and CDR2 SASEGT. CDR3 size: 13 residues. In nucleotides, the CDR3 is TGTGCCAGCAGTGGCTACGAGACCGGGGAGCTGTTTTTT. Residues: CASSGYETGELFF.

The chain links TRBV28 to TRBJ2-1; TRBD2 agrees at 12 bases. The CDR3 spans 20 residues. The V segment lost 7 bases and the J segment 2 bases; nucleotides outside the gene matches: 18. Germline V gene data show CDR1 as MDHEN and CDR2 as SYDVKM. As DNA, the CDR3 is TGTGCCAGCAACCCAACGGTGAGGACTAGCGGGGCCTCTCCCTACAATGAGCAGTTCTTC. As protein: CASNPTVRTSGASPYNEQFF.

The sample holds many counts of this clonotype. The chain couples TRBV6-1 to TRBJ2-5, with 10 bases identical to TRBD2. Per germline, CDR1 MNHNS and CDR2 SASEGT. CDR3 length equals 15 residues. Trimming took 6 bases from V and 4 from J; bases not matched to a gene: 8. CDR3 nucleotides: TGTGCCAGCAGGAGCGGGGGGGCCCTCTCAGAGACCCAGTACTTC. It codes for CASRSGGALSETQYF.

The table lists this clonotype with many counts. The V gene is TRBV5-1, the J gene TRBJ2-7, with D unresolved. This CDR3 is built from 14 residues. Germline assignment: CDR1 SGHRS and CDR2 YFSETQ. V was shortened by 3 bases and J by 5 bases, with 15 bases between the two germline ends. This CDR3 is CASSSATLWDEQYF. The CDR3 bases are TGCGCCAGCAGCTCAGCCACTCTGTGGGACGAGCAGTACTTC.

The V and J genes are TRBV29-1 and TRBJ2-1; 15 nucleotides match TRBD2. The V and J ends lost 4 bases and 8 bases, in that order; junction bases with no gene match: 12. This CDR3 region has 17 residues. Germline V gene data show CDR1 as SQVTM and CDR2 as ANQGSEA. The CDR3 nucleotides are TGCAGCGTTGTTGGTTTGATCGGGACTAGCGGGAGGTATGAGCAGTTCTTC. Translation gives CSVVGLIGTSGRYEQFF.

In this sample, this clonotype turned up many times. V and J are TRBV7-3 and TRBJ2-1; perhaps TRBD2 as D (6 bases). Germline loops: CDR1 SGHTA, CDR2 FQGTGA. Deletions cut 2 bases from V and 0 bases from J, with 8 bases between. The CDR3 is made up of 15 amino acids. As DNA, the CDR3 is TGTGCCAGCAGCTTACTAGCGAGCTCCTACAATGAGCAGTTCTTC. Translated: CASSLLASSYNEQFF.

This clonotype showed up many times. The V gene is TRBV6-2 or TRBV6-3, the J gene TRBJ1-4; 7 positions match TRBD1. CDR1 and CDR2 from the germline V gene are MNHEY and SVGEGT. This CDR3 has 14 residues. V gave up 6 bases and J gave up 10 bases; unmatched junction bases: 11. The CDR3 reads CASSSPPGGGKLFF. CDR3 sequence (DNA): TGTGCCAGCAGCTCCCCACCAGGGGGTGGAAAACTGTTTTTT.

This clonotype was seen many times. The chain joins TRBV12-3 or TRBV12-4 to TRBJ1-4; tentatively, D is TRBD1 (5 bases). This CDR3 comprises 13 residues. V was cut by 4 bases and J by 7 bases, with 10 bases left in between. The CDR3 DNA reads TGTGCCAGCAGTTGGGGACGGACTGAAAAACTGTTTTTT. Its translation: CASSWGRTEKLFF.

At least ten counts were recorded for this clonotype. V and J are TRBV7-2 and TRBJ2-3; 9 bases fit TRBD1. The CDR3 extends over 15 amino acids. Germline V gene lookup returns CDR1 SGHTA and CDR2 FQGNSA. V shed 6 bases, J shed 0 bases, and the junction held 4 bases outside the gene matches. CDR3 in amino acids: CASSRGQGSTDTQYF. CDR3 in DNA: TGTGCCAGCAGTAGGGGACAGGGTAGCACAGATACGCAGTATTTT.